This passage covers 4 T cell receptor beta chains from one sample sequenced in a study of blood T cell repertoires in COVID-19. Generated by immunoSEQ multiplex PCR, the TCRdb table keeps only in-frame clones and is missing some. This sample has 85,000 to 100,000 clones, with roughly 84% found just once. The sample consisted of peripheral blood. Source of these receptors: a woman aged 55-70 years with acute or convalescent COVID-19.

The CDR3 sequence: CASSVDRNTEAFF. For the CDR3, the DNA is TGTGCCAGTAGTGTGGACAGGAACACTGAAGCTTTCTTT. J is TRBJ1-1 and V is TRBV19; a possible D gene is TRBD1 (6 bases). This CDR3 spans 13 amino acids. V gave up 5 bases and J gave up 1 base, with 8 bases separating them. CDR1 is LNHDA, CDR2 SQIVND, per germline (reference sequence).

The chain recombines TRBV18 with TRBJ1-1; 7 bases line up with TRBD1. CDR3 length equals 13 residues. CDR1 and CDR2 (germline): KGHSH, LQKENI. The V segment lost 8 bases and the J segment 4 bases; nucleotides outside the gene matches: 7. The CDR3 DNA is TGTGCCAGCGCAGGGGGGCGAATCACTGAAGCTTTCTTT. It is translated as CASAGGRITEAFF.

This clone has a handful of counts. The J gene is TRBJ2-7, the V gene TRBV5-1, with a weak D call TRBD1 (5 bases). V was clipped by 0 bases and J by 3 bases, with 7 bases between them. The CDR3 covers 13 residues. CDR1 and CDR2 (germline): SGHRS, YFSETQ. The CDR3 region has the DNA TGCGCCAGCAGCTTGGACAGGCACTACGAGCAGTACTTC. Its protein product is CASSLDRHYEQYF.

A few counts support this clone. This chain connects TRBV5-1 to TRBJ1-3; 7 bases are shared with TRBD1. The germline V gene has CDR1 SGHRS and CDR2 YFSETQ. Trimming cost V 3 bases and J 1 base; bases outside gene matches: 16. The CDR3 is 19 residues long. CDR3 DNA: TGCGCCAGCAGCTCCATACCTCGGACAGGAGAGATTTCTGGAAACACCATATATTTT. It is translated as CASSSIPRTGEISGNTIYF.